Listed here is a single TCR beta chain. The sample is drawn from a study of cytomegalovirus exposure and HLA in healthy donors. PCR was performed using 60 Vbeta and 13 Jbeta primers. As processed by the authors: Tens of millions of unique TCR beta chains, 8.5 million to 14 million shared, were counted in a later analysis. Here immunoSEQ multiplex PCR was the method, and the copy in TCRdb shows in-frame clones only, minus some. V and J calls and clone size are as listed in that table; D and trimming were resolved from the DNA. The repertoire includes some 170,000 clones, around four fifths of them detected once, and less than 5% sits in the top ten. Germline CDR1 is MNHEY and CDR2 is SVGAGI. This CDR3 is 14 amino acids long. J lost 14 bases, V lost 5 bases, and 10 bases had no gene match.

The chain employs TRBV6-5 and TRBJ2-1, with 12 bases identical to TRBD1. The sequenced sample was PBMCs. The receptor comes from a man aged 45-60 years in good health and CMV-seropositive. The CDR3 coding sequence is TGTGCCAGCAGTGGGACAGGGGGCGCTAGTATGGAGTTCTTC. Its translation: CASSGTGGASMEFF.